This T cell receptor (beta chain) was observed in a study of blood T cell repertoires in COVID-19. Study background: There were acute and convalescent COVID-19 samples, and they came from the United States, Italy and Spain. Nucleic acid was either cDNA or gDNA, and it came from T cells, B-cell-depleted T cells, or PBMCs.

This CDR3 region has 13 residues. The V gene's germline CDR1 is PRHDT and CDR2 FYEKMQ (reference sequence). Trimming pared 11 bases from V and 9 bases from J, leaving 20 bases between. Produced via immunoSEQ multiplex PCR; TCRdb's table is partial and in-frame only. The data contain around 150,000 clones, roughly 80% of them singletons. The sequence was collected from a human donor in a cohort sampled during active COVID-19. Sequenced material: peripheral blood. This chain links TRBV13 with TRBJ2-1; possibly TRBD2 for D (5 bases). CDR3 bases: TGTGCCGGCGGACTGGATCCCATATCTGAGCAGTTCTTC. Translated, it gives CAGGLDPISEQFF.